This T cell receptor (beta chain) was identified during a study of blood T cell repertoires in COVID-19. Trimming took 0 bases from V and 7 from J; bases not matched to a gene: 9. The CDR3 has 16 amino acids. The V gene's germline CDR1 is LGHDT and CDR2 YNNKEL (reference sequence). TCRdb's table, derived via immunoSEQ multiplex PCR, lists solely in-frame clones and lacks some. The sample lists roughly 100,000 clones, roughly 89% occurring once. The rearrangement uses TRBV3-1 (or the pseudogene TRBV3-2) and TRBJ2-1; 7 bases map to TRBD2. The specimen sequenced was peripheral blood. This receptor was obtained from a woman in her sixties or seventies with acute or convalescent COVID-19. DNA for the CDR3: TGTGCCAGCAGCCAAGAAGGCGTGGGAGGGCCGAATGAGCAGTTCTTC. It yields the protein CASSQEGVGGPNEQFF.